The source of this T cell receptor beta chain is a study of T cells of healthy individuals. The germline gives CDR1 DFQATT, CDR2 SNEGSKA (reference sequence). With 3 bases clipped from V and 0 bases from J, the junction kept 4 bases outside the gene matches. This CDR3 contains 14 residues. One entry per CDR3 protein results from TCRdb running MiXCR on the 5' RACE reads. The profile covers about 96,000 distinct CDR3 sequences, with 17% appearing a single time and about 6% taken by the ten largest. The sequence came from a human donor in good health. The chain employs TRBV20-1 and TRBJ2-7, with 8 bases lining up with TRBD2. In DNA, the CDR3 is TGCAGTGCTAGGTCGGGAGGGACCTCCTACGAGCAGTACTTC. This codes for CSARSGGTSYEQYF.